Included here is one T cell receptor (beta chain) sequence, with context. The data are from a study of blood T cell repertoires in COVID-19. The overall study: Recovered status in Cohort 3 required two negative PCRs, clearance, or symptom resolution.

The length of the CDR3 is 13 residues. The ends lost 3 bases at V and 12 bases at J; junction bases unmatched: 10. Germline V gene lookup returns CDR1 GTSNPN and CDR2 SVGIG (reference sequence). This table comes from immunoSEQ multiplex PCR, and its TCRdb copy is limited to in-frame clones, with some not included. The sample consists of 350,000 to 400,000 clones, about 89% of them appearing once. The sample consisted of PBMCs or T cells enriched from blood (not recorded which). This sequence was found in a man in his forties in a cohort exposed to, infected with or recovered from COVID-19 (not recorded which). The chain links TRBV30 to TRBJ2-1; the match to TRBD2 covers 8 bases. CDR3: CAWRLSGASVQFF. In nucleotides, the CDR3 is TGTGCCTGGAGGCTTAGCGGGGCGTCGGTGCAGTTCTTC.